A few counts support the clone carrying this TCR beta chain. The target antigen is unknown. This sample stems from a study of sequential checkpoint blockade in melanoma. Study at large: Matched biopsies came pretreatment and at week 13 for approximately 21 patients. Study observations and caveats: Response in arm A was associated with pretreatment TIL clonality.

V shed 0 bases and J 7 bases; nucleotides not matched to a gene: 4. Germline V gene data show CDR1 as SGHVT and CDR2 as SQSDAQ. The CDR3 loop spans 15 amino acids. Stated treatment: randomized to nivolumab then ipilimumab (arm A) or the reverse (arm B). Clones were read by immunoSEQ multiplex PCR, and TCRdb kept only the in-frame ones, dropping some. The sample carries fewer than 20,000 clones, more than 65% recorded once. This sequence was found in a human donor with melanoma. The chain has TRBV7-4 and TRBJ1-5; 9 nucleotides align to TRBD1. The sample in question was tumor tissue (inferred from file names), obtained from a patient given nivolumab and ipilimumab in sequence. The CDR3 DNA reads TGTGCCAGCAGCTTAGCAGGGACAGGGATCCAGCCCCAGCATTTT. It encodes CASSLAGTGIQPQHF.